The T cell receptor (beta chain) under discussion was sequenced for a study of CD8+ T cells in alopecia areata. The overall study: Severity scores in treated patients reflected the percentage of scalp affected.

The V gene end was trimmed by 4 bases and the J gene end by 5 bases; junction bases not matched to a gene: 17. CDR1 and CDR2 from the germline V gene are ENHRY and SYGVKD. The CDR3 spans 17 residues. Study findings and constraints: Whether baseline CD8+ expansion is linked to response remains uncertain, given a single nonresponder.

As for this clone: The target antigen is unknown.

RNA extraction was followed by reverse transcription into cDNA, which acted as the sequencing template. Sequencing used immunoSEQ multiplex PCR; TCRdb keeps in-frame clones, though not all of them. The table shows about 290,000 clones, with 58% occurring only once. Treatment of the sample: oral pan-JAK inhibitor, 5-10 mg twice daily. This specimen was CD4+ T cells sorted from blood, taken at week 24, from a patient treated with tofacitinib. J is TRBJ2-7 and V is TRBV10-3, with 7 bases identical to TRBD1. The clonotype was recovered from a human donor with alopecia areata. This CDR3 reads CAISVDRERLGSDEQYF. Here the CDR3 DNA reads TGTGCCATCAGTGTTGACAGGGAGCGTCTTGGATCGGACGAGCAGTACTTC.